Listed here are 25 T cell receptor beta chains from one sample, sequenced in a study of blood T cell repertoires in COVID-19. The repertoire was sequenced with immunoSEQ multiplex PCR; TCRdb's copy has only in-frame clones and lacks some. Of over 130,000 clones listed, 85% to 90% are singletons. Material: peripheral blood. Receptors originate from a woman older than 75 with acute or convalescent COVID-19.

V gene TRBV11-2 combines with J gene TRBJ2-2, with a tentative D call TRBD2 (5 bases). CDR3 length equals 18 residues. Deletions cut 0 bases from V and 0 bases from J, with 14 bases between. Looked up from germline, CDR1 is SGHAT and CDR2 is FQNNGV. CDR3 nucleotide sequence: TGTGCCAGCAGCTTAGATCTAGGCGGGCCGGCGAACACCGGGGAGCTGTTTTTT. It specifies CASSLDLGGPANTGELFF. The whole variable domain, remainder taken from reference TRBV11-2 and TRBJ2-2, is EAGVAQSPRYKIIEKRQSVAFWCNPISGHATLYWYQQILGQGPKLLIQFQNNGVVDDSQLPKDRFSAERLKGVDSTLKIQPAKLEDSAVYLCASSLDLGGPANTGELFFGEGSRLTVL.

The V gene is TRBV5-4, the J gene TRBJ1-1; 7 bases are a match to TRBD1. Germline CDR1 SGHNT, CDR2 YYREEE (reference sequence). This CDR3 is built from 13 residues. The trim removed 7 bases at V and 4 bases at J, leaving 7 bases unmatched. The CDR3 nucleotides read TGTGCCAGCGGAAGACAGGGATTCACTGAAGCTTTCTTT. This encodes CASGRQGFTEAFF.

This rearrangement joins TRBV4-3 to TRBJ1-1; D unresolved. V lost 4 bases and J lost 4, with 10 bases in between. The CDR3 runs to 13 residues. Germline V gives CDR1 LGHNA, CDR2 YSLEER. This CDR3 reads CASSPLGGTEAFF. CDR3 nucleotide sequence: TGCGCCAGCAGCCCCCTGGGAGGCACTGAAGCTTTCTTT.

V gene TRBV19 combines with J gene TRBJ2-7; 8 positions agree with TRBD1. In germline, CDR1 is LNHDA, CDR2 SQIVND (reference sequence). V was pared by 5 bases and J by 3 bases, with 3 bases of the junction left unmatched. The CDR3 is made up of 13 amino acids. The CDR3: CASSVTGGYEQYF. As DNA, the CDR3 is TGTGCCAGTAGTGTAACAGGGGGCTACGAGCAGTACTTC.

This chain joins TRBV2 and TRBJ1-1; perhaps TRBD1 as D (6 bases). Trimming removed 8 bases at V and 0 bases at J, with 19 bases between. CDR3 length: 16 residues. Germline V gene lookup returns CDR1 SNHLY and CDR2 FYNNEI. The chain's CDR3 is CASRGGTSAMNTEAFF. The CDR3 coding sequence is TGTGCCAGCCGGGGGGGGACATCGGCGATGAACACTGAAGCTTTCTTT.

The chain is built from TRBV7-2 and TRBJ1-1, with TRBD1 as a possible D gene (5 bases). Germline loops: CDR1 SGHTA, CDR2 FQGNSA. V dropped 2 bases and J dropped 8 bases, with 12 bases sitting between them. This CDR3 spans 13 amino acids. This CDR3 reads CASSLQGELEAFF. The CDR3 nucleotides are TGTGCCAGCAGCTTACAGGGTGAGTTGGAAGCTTTCTTT. The full variable domain, its missing parts supplied by reference TRBV7-2 and TRBJ1-1, is GAGVSQSPSNKVTEKGKDVELRCDPISGHTALYWYRQSLGQGLEFLIYFQGNSAPDKSGLPSDRFSAERTGGSVSTLTIQRTQQEDSAVYLCASSLQGELEAFFGQGTRLTVV.

This clone was seen just once. The genes are TRBV18 and TRBJ1-2; TRBD1 matches 8 bases. J lost 4 bases, V lost 10 bases, and 5 bases had no gene match. Germline lookup yields CDR1 KGHSH and CDR2 LQKENI. The CDR3 is 12 amino acids. CDR3: CATRGQGYGYTF. CDR3 DNA: TGTGCCACCAGGGGGCAAGGCTATGGCTACACCTTC.

The V and J genes are TRBV24-1 and TRBJ2-7; the match to TRBD1 covers 11 bases. The germline V gene encodes CDR1 KGHDR and CDR2 SFDVKD. This CDR3 has 15 amino acids. J gave up 5 bases and V 2 bases, and 4 bases lay outside the gene matches. The CDR3 here is CATSDSRTGGNEQYF. The CDR3 DNA reads as TGTGCCACCAGTGATTCGAGGACAGGGGGCAACGAGCAGTACTTC.

CDR3 sequence (DNA): TGTGCCAGCAGTGCAGAGGAGAACACTGAAGCTTTCTTT. Amino acid sequence: CASSAEENTEAFF. The rearrangement uses TRBV2 and TRBJ1-1; no clear D. V lost 4 bases, J lost 1 base, and 7 bases lay in between. Germline V lookup: CDR1 SNHLY, CDR2 FYNNEI. CDR3 length equals 13 residues. Variable domain in full (rest from reference TRBV2 and TRBJ1-1): EPEVTQTPSHQVTQMGQEVILRCVPISNHLYFYWYRQILGQKVEFLVSFYNNEISEKSEIFDDQFSVERPDGSNFTLKIRSTKLEDSAMYFCASSAEENTEAFFGQGTRLTVV.

The chain is built from TRBV25-1 and TRBJ2-7; 7 bases agree with TRBD1. The trim removed 6 bases at V and 0 bases at J, leaving 2 bases unmatched. CDR3 length equals 13 residues. Germline assignment: CDR1 MGHDK and CDR2 SYGVNS. The CDR3 region has the DNA TGTGCCAGCAGCCGACAGGGCTCCTACGAGCAGTACTTC. Its translation is CASSRQGSYEQYF.

The CDR3 DNA reads as TGTGCTAGTAGCCGTGAGGCCTCTGAAGCTTTCTTT. Its protein product is CASSREASEAFF. The chain uses TRBV12-5 and TRBJ1-1; D unresolved. Trimming stripped 8 bases from V and 6 bases from J, with 13 bases between. The germline CDR1 and CDR2 sequences are LGHNT and FRNRAP. The CDR3 spans 12 residues. The variable domain in full, with the rest retrieved from reference TRBV12-5 and TRBJ1-1, is DARVTQTPRHKVTEMGQEVTMRCQPILGHNTVFWYRQTMMQGLELLAYFRNRAPLDDSGMPKDRFSAEMPDATLATLKIQPSEPRDSAVYFCASSREASEAFFGQGTRLTVV.

This chain connects TRBV10-3 to TRBJ1-1; 9 nucleotides line up with TRBD1. Germline lookup yields CDR1 ENHRY and CDR2 SYGVKD. The CDR3 is 14 amino acids. J was trimmed by 12 bases and V by 3 bases; bases with no gene match: 11. CDR3 residues: CAISEQRDRVKTFF. In nucleotides, the CDR3 is TGTGCCATCAGTGAACAACGGGACAGGGTGAAAACTTTCTTT.

The V and J genes are TRBV6-2 or TRBV6-3 and TRBJ2-7; no firm D call. The CDR3 consists of 13 residues. V shed 5 bases and J shed 2 bases, with 10 bases lying between them. CDR1 MNHEY and CDR2 SVGEGT come from the germline V gene. The CDR3 bases are TGTGCCAGCAGTCCCCAACTTCCCTACGAGCAGTACTTC. Translated, it gives CASSPQLPYEQYF.

The gene calls are TRBV23-1 and TRBJ2-1, with 11 bases that match TRBD1. TRBV23-1 belongs to the ORF category, with a function that is uncertain. J lost 3 bases, V lost 0 bases, and 7 bases had no gene match. CDR3 length equals 18 residues. The CDR3 sequence: CASSQSESGTGGYNEQFF. CDR3 DNA: TGCGCCAGCAGTCAATCGGAGTCCGGGACAGGGGGCTACAATGAGCAGTTCTTC.

The chain combines TRBV27 with TRBJ1-1; 9 bases match TRBD1. CDR3 length: 15 residues. Germline CDR1 reads MNHEY; CDR2 reads SMNVEV (reference sequence). After removal of 4 bases from V and 5 bases from J, the junction contained 8 bases not matched to a gene. The CDR3 protein is CASSSSDRGVTEAFF. The CDR3 DNA is TGTGCCAGCAGTTCCTCTGACAGGGGGGTTACTGAAGCTTTCTTT.

Only one count was recorded for this clone. The CDR3 coding sequence is TGTGCCTGGAGTGTACTTAGGACTAGCGGGGGCCCTTACACAGATACGCAGTATTTT. Protein product: CAWSVLRTSGGPYTDTQYF. This rearrangement joins TRBV30 to TRBJ2-3; TRBD2 matches at 13 bases. Germline trimming cut 0 bases from V and 2 bases from J; bases unmatched to any gene: 11. The CDR3 length is 19 residues. Germline loops: CDR1 GTSNPN, CDR2 SVGIG (reference sequence).

The chain carries TRBV5-1 and TRBJ2-3, with 11 nucleotides matching TRBD2. Trimming removed 2 bases from V and 7 bases from J; junction bases left unmatched: 3. This CDR3 is 14 amino acids long. Germline V CDR1 and CDR2: SGHRS, YFSETQ. CDR3 residues: CASSFGLAGNTQYF. The CDR3 region has the DNA TGCGCCAGCAGCTTCGGACTAGCGGGTAATACGCAGTATTTT.

The chain has TRBV7-2 and TRBJ2-5; TRBD2 matches 10 bases. The V segment lost 5 bases and the J segment 5 bases; nucleotides outside the gene matches: 8. In germline, CDR1 is SGHTA, CDR2 FQGNSA. The CDR3 consists of 15 residues. The DNA of the CDR3 is TGTGCCAGCAGCCTCCCCCTAGCGGGGGTTGAGACCCAGTACTTC. Translation gives CASSLPLAGVETQYF.

This clone was observed a single time. The same CDR3 arises from other DNA sequences in this sample as well. The chain joins TRBV18 to TRBJ1-1; D may be TRBD1 (5 bases). V shed 3 bases and J shed 3 bases, with 11 bases lying between them. Germline CDR1 reads KGHSH; CDR2 reads LQKENI. The CDR3 is made up of 14 amino acids. The CDR3 sequence is CASSPTDSYTEAFF. The CDR3 region has the DNA TGTGCCAGCTCACCGACAGATTCTTACACTGAAGCTTTCTTT.

The V gene is TRBV2, the J gene TRBJ2-1; 9 positions agree with TRBD1. CDR3 length equals 14 residues. The junction had 9 bases not matched to a gene; V was cut back by 8 bases and J by 7 bases. Per germline, CDR1 SNHLY and CDR2 FYNNEI. CDR3 residues: CASGTGTGWNEQFF. DNA for the CDR3: TGTGCCAGCGGCACCGGGACAGGGTGGAATGAGCAGTTCTTC.

This clone was detected only once. Here the CDR3 reads CAISDLNTEAFF. Here the CDR3 DNA reads TGTGCCATCAGTGACTTGAACACTGAAGCTTTCTTT. The chain employs TRBV10-3 and TRBJ1-1; D gene unclear. In germline, CDR1 is ENHRY, CDR2 SYGVKD. V was pared by 3 bases and J by 0 bases, with 2 bases between. The CDR3 sequence is 12 residues long.

The chain is built from TRBV14 and TRBJ1-1; 7 nucleotides match TRBD1. The CDR3 is 16 residues long. The trim removed 0 bases at V and 2 bases at J, leaving 6 bases unmatched. Germline V gives CDR1 SGHDN, CDR2 FVKESK. The CDR3 coding sequence is TGTGCCAGCAGCCAAGATTCCGGGACAGTTAACACTGAAGCTTTCTTT. Translated: CASSQDSGTVNTEAFF.

The chain joins TRBV4-2 to TRBJ2-2; 12 bases line up with TRBD2. CDR3 length equals 17 residues. Trimming at V came to 0 bases and at J to 6 bases, leaving 5 bases not matched to a gene. Germline V gene sequence: CDR1 LGHNA, CDR2 YNFKEQ. The CDR3 DNA follows: TGTGCCAGCAGCCAAGAACGGGGACTAGCGGGTCCCGGGGAGCTGTTTTTT. It codes for CASSQERGLAGPGELFF.

The chain combines TRBV29-1 with TRBJ1-5; TRBD1 aligns across 7 bases. This CDR3 contains 12 residues. Germline CDR1 is SQVTM and CDR2 is ANQGSEA. The ends lost 6 bases at V and 11 bases at J; junction bases unmatched: 10. Here the CDR3 DNA reads TGCAGCGTCGGGACAGATGCGGCAGCCCAGCATTTT. Residues: CSVGTDAAAQHF.

V gene TRBV11-2 combines with J gene TRBJ1-4; TRBD1 matches at 9 bases. Per germline, CDR1 SGHAT and CDR2 FQNNGV. The trim removed 5 bases at V and 5 bases at J, leaving 15 bases unmatched. CDR3 length: 18 amino acids. The CDR3 bases are TGTGCCAGCAGCCTCCACGGGGGGACAGGGCAGTACAATGAAAAACTGTTTTTT. This gives the protein CASSLHGGTGQYNEKLFF.